These T cell receptor beta chains were read from a single sample in a study of blood T cells in healthy people across ages. TCRdb re-called the 5' RACE reads through MiXCR, storing one row per CDR3 protein. The sample shows fewer than 1.5 million distinct CDR3 sequences, 42% of them seen only once. The sample was blood. The origin of the receptors is a woman aged 18-30 years in good health. Both conserved end residues are part of each CDR3. The D gene is left open where the match is weak. The size field is filled for only some rows; it gives once, few, many or a size class.

J: TRBJ2-3
D: -
length: 16
size: -
V: TRBV4-1
CDR3: CASSQGKGVSTDTQYF
DNA: TGCGCCAGCAGCCAAGGAAAGGGGGTGAGCACAGATACGCAGTATTTT

J: TRBJ1-1
D: TRBD1
length: 14
size: -
V: TRBV6-5
CDR3: CASSQGDRDPEAFF
DNA: TGTGCCAGCAGCCAGGGGGATCGGGACCCTGAAGCTTTCTTT

J: TRBJ2-3
D: -
length: 14
size: few
V: TRBV7-6
CDR3: CASSLVSGQDTQYF
DNA: TGTGCCAGCAGCTTAGTGTCGGGTCAAGATACGCAGTATTTT

J: TRBJ2-4
D: TRBD2
length: 19
size: -
V: TRBV11-2
CDR3: CASSLESSGRILAKNIQYF
DNA: TGTGCCAGCAGCTTAGAATCTAGCGGGAGGATACTAGCCAAAAACATTCAGTACTTC

J: TRBJ2-3
D: -
length: 14
size: -
V: TRBV7-2
CDR3: CASQAYGHTDTQYF
DNA: TGTGCCAGCCAGGCCTACGGCCACACAGATACGCAGTATTTT

J: TRBJ2-3
D: -
length: 10
size: few
V: TRBV20-1
CDR3: CSATGDTQYF
DNA: TGCAGTGCTACCGGAGATACGCAGTATTTT

J: TRBJ2-7
D: -
length: 15
size: -
V: TRBV27
CDR3: CASSLSGVWNYEQYF
DNA: TGTGCCAGCAGTTTATCTGGAGTTTGGAACTACGAGCAGTACTTC

J: TRBJ2-4
D: TRBD1
length: 16
size: -
V: TRBV7-3
CDR3: CASSLEGHGPGGIQYF
DNA: TGTGCCAGCAGCTTAGAGGGCCATGGGCCAGGGGGCATTCAGTACTTC

J: TRBJ1-1
D: -
length: 13
size: few
V: TRBV12-3/TRBV12-4
CDR3: CASVVGGQAEAFF
DNA: TGTGCCAGCGTCGTAGGGGGGCAGGCTGAAGCTTTCTTT

J: TRBJ2-6
D: TRBD1
length: 19
size: -
V: TRBV7-9
CDR3: CASRPRDGTVDAGANVLTF
DNA: TGTGCCAGCAGACCCCGGGACGGGACAGTGGATGCTGGGGCCAACGTCCTGACTTTC

J: TRBJ1-2
D: -
length: 13
size: -
V: TRBV29-1
CDR3: CSVERGETCGYTF
DNA: TGCAGCGTTGAACGCGGAGAGACATGTGGCTACACCTTC

J: TRBJ1-4
D: TRBD1
length: 16
size: -
V: TRBV7-2
CDR3: CASSLVVGQANEKLFF
DNA: TGTGCCAGCAGCTTAGTCGTGGGACAGGCGAATGAAAAACTGTTTTTT

J: TRBJ2-7
D: TRBD1
length: 14
size: -
V: TRBV4-2
CDR3: CATSRTGDNYEQYF
DNA: TGTGCCACCAGTCGGACAGGTGATAACTACGAGCAGTACTTC

J: TRBJ2-6
D: -
length: 15
size: -
V: TRBV7-9
CDR3: CASSLGQGLANVLTF
DNA: TGTGCCAGCAGCTTAGGGCAGGGCCTAGCCAACGTCCTGACTTTC

J: TRBJ1-2
D: -
length: 13
size: -
V: TRBV29-1
CDR3: CSVEAAELYGYTF
DNA: TGCAGCGTTGAAGCGGCGGAGCTATATGGCTACACCTTC

J: TRBJ1-2
D: TRBD1
length: 14
size: few
V: TRBV28
CDR3: CASSWGQGVDGYTF
DNA: TGTGCCAGCAGTTGGGGACAGGGGGTTGATGGCTACACCTTC

J: TRBJ2-3
D: -
length: 17
size: few
V: TRBV6-6
CDR3: CASTPPGWVLDTDTQYF
DNA: TGTGCCAGCACCCCACCCGGATGGGTCTTAGACACAGATACGCAGTATTTT

J: TRBJ1-5
D: TRBD1
length: 15
size: few
V: TRBV6-9
CDR3: CASSWRQGAGQPQHF
DNA: TGTGCCAGCAGTTGGAGGCAGGGGGCCGGTCAGCCCCAGCATTTT

J: TRBJ2-3
D: TRBD2
length: 17
size: -
V: TRBV3-1
CDR3: CASSQDPSGSSTDTQYF
DNA: TGTGCCAGCAGCCAAGATCCTAGCGGGAGCTCCACAGATACGCAGTATTTT

J: TRBJ2-1
D: -
length: 15
size: few
V: TRBV9
CDR3: CASSVAGTPYNEQFF
DNA: TGTGCCAGCAGCGTAGCTGGGACTCCTTACAATGAGCAGTTCTTC

J: TRBJ2-1
D: -
length: 15
size: -
V: TRBV9
CDR3: CASSALGTQNNEQFF
DNA: TGTGCCAGCAGCGCTCTCGGGACACAAAACAATGAGCAGTTCTTC

J: TRBJ2-3
D: -
length: 13
size: few
V: TRBV24-1
CDR3: CATSGLVADTQYF
DNA: TGTGCCACCAGCGGACTCGTCGCAGATACGCAGTATTTT

J: TRBJ2-7
D: -
length: 14
size: -
V: TRBV27
CDR3: CASSPRGVIYEQYF
DNA: TGTGCCAGCAGTCCGAGGGGGGTTATCTACGAGCAGTACTTC

J: TRBJ2-1
D: -
length: 17
size: -
V: TRBV6-1
CDR3: CASSPKRGTRSYNEQFF
DNA: TGTGCCAGCAGTCCCAAGAGGGGCACCCGCTCCTACAATGAGCAGTTCTTC

J: TRBJ2-5
D: -
length: 12
size: -
V: TRBV29-1
CDR3: CSVDGDSETQYF
DNA: TGCAGCGTGGACGGTGATTCGGAGACCCAGTACTTC

J: TRBJ2-5
D: TRBD2
length: 19
size: few
V: TRBV11-2
CDR3: CASRRLTGTSAPSVETQYF
DNA: TGTGCCAGCAGACGTCTAACCGGGACTAGCGCACCGTCGGTCGAGACCCAGTACTTC

J: TRBJ2-7
D: TRBD1
length: 15
size: -
V: TRBV5-1
CDR3: CASSQNPGQGLEQYF
DNA: TGCGCCAGCAGCCAGAATCCAGGACAGGGGTTGGAGCAGTACTTC

J: TRBJ2-7
D: -
length: 16
size: few
V: TRBV5-5
CDR3: CASSILTGTVSYEQYF
DNA: TGTGCCAGCAGCATCTTAACCGGGACGGTATCCTACGAGCAGTACTTC

J: TRBJ2-7
D: -
length: 12
size: -
V: TRBV30
CDR3: CAGSVLSNEQYF
DNA: TGTGCCGGGAGTGTACTGTCGAATGAGCAGTACTTC

J: TRBJ1-1
D: -
length: 13
size: once
V: TRBV3-1
CDR3: CASSHKGGTEAFF
DNA: TGTGCCAGCAGCCATAAGGGAGGCACTGAAGCTTTCTTT

J: TRBJ2-7
D: -
length: 15
size: -
V: TRBV7-2
CDR3: CASSSRGLHTYEQYF
DNA: TGTGCCAGCAGCTCCCGCGGACTCCATACCTACGAGCAGTACTTC

J: TRBJ2-5
D: -
length: 14
size: -
V: TRBV12-3/TRBV12-4
CDR3: CASSPRRGGETQYF
DNA: TGTGCCAGCAGCCCGAGGAGGGGGGGAGAGACCCAGTACTTC

J: TRBJ2-1
D: -
length: 16
size: -
V: TRBV7-9
CDR3: CASSLAGGRNSYEQFF
DNA: TGTGCCAGCAGCTTAGCGGGGGGGCGGAACTCCTACGAGCAGTTCTTC

J: TRBJ1-4
D: TRBD1
length: 14
size: few
V: TRBV3-1
CDR3: CASSQEGQGKKLFF
DNA: TGTGCCAGCAGCCAAGAGGGACAGGGGAAAAAACTGTTTTTT

J: TRBJ2-1
D: TRBD2
length: 17
size: few
V: TRBV7-9
CDR3: CASSLGGGRNPYNEQFF
DNA: TGTGCCAGCAGCTTAGGTGGCGGGAGGAACCCCTACAATGAGCAGTTCTTC

J: TRBJ2-1
D: -
length: 17
size: -
V: TRBV15
CDR3: CATSKEGGRSRYNEQFF
DNA: TGTGCCACCAGCAAAGAGGGGGGCAGATCCCGATACAATGAGCAGTTCTTC

J: TRBJ2-3
D: -
length: 15
size: few
V: TRBV6-1
CDR3: CASSSDSQNTDTQYF
DNA: TGTGCCAGCAGTTCCGACAGCCAAAACACAGATACGCAGTATTTT

J: TRBJ2-7
D: -
length: 11
size: -
V: TRBV20-1
CDR3: CSASRRNEQYF
DNA: TGCAGTGCTAGTCGCAGGAACGAGCAGTACTTC

J: TRBJ2-7
D: TRBD2
length: 19
size: few
V: TRBV12-3/TRBV12-4
CDR3: CASSLAPRGLALGSYEQYF
DNA: TGTGCCAGCAGTTTAGCGCCCCGGGGACTAGCGTTGGGATCGTACGAGCAGTACTTC

J: TRBJ2-2
D: TRBD2
length: 13
size: -
V: TRBV29-1
CDR3: CSGLAENTGELFF
DNA: TGCAGCGGGCTAGCGGAGAACACCGGGGAGCTGTTTTTT

J: TRBJ1-1
D: TRBD1
length: 13
size: -
V: TRBV2
CDR3: CACSEARTGEAFF
DNA: TGTGCCTGCAGTGAAGCGCGGACAGGTGAAGCTTTCTTT

J: TRBJ1-2
D: -
length: 14
size: few
V: TRBV5-1
CDR3: CASSLSSQGDGYTF
DNA: TGCGCCAGCAGCTTGTCCAGCCAGGGTGATGGCTACACCTTC

J: TRBJ2-1
D: -
length: 13
size: few
V: TRBV10-3
CDR3: CAISGGMTNEQFF
DNA: TGTGCCATCAGTGGGGGGATGACGAATGAGCAGTTCTTC

J: TRBJ1-2
D: TRBD1
length: 14
size: -
V: TRBV10-3
CDR3: CAISEGGQGADYTF
DNA: TGTGCCATCAGTGAAGGGGGGCAGGGGGCCGACTACACCTTC

J: TRBJ2-7
D: TRBD2
length: 16
size: once
V: TRBV5-1
CDR3: CASSNLAGEGSNEQYF
DNA: TGCGCCAGCAGCAACCTAGCGGGAGAAGGAAGTAATGAGCAGTACTTC

J: TRBJ2-2
D: -
length: 16
size: -
V: TRBV5-1
CDR3: CASGVETNLGHGELFF
DNA: TGCGCCAGCGGCGTTGAAACAAATCTCGGACACGGGGAGCTGTTTTTT

J: TRBJ2-7
D: -
length: 14
size: few
V: TRBV21-1
CDR3: CASSPTGKLREQYF
DNA: TGTGCCAGCAGCCCTACAGGGAAGTTACGCGAGCAGTACTTC

J: TRBJ2-3
D: TRBD2
length: 16
size: few
V: TRBV5-1
CDR3: CASSYLAGSSTDTQYF
DNA: TGCGCCAGCAGCTACCTAGCGGGTTCTAGCACAGATACGCAGTATTTT

J: TRBJ2-2
D: -
length: 14
size: few
V: TRBV28
CDR3: CASSLSHNTGELFF
DNA: TGTGCCAGCAGTTTAAGCCACAACACCGGGGAGCTGTTTTTT

J: TRBJ2-3
D: -
length: 15
size: -
V: TRBV5-1
CDR3: CASSLSGVGSDTQYF
DNA: TGCGCCAGCAGCTTGTCAGGCGTCGGGTCGGATACGCAGTATTTT

J: TRBJ2-7
D: TRBD2
length: 18
size: -
V: TRBV10-3
CDR3: CAISVLPGLAGFSYEQYF
DNA: TGTGCCATCAGTGTACTACCGGGACTAGCGGGATTCTCCTACGAGCAGTACTTC

J: TRBJ2-2
D: TRBD2
length: 19
size: -
V: TRBV15
CDR3: CATSRDSILAGGATGELFF
DNA: TGTGCCACCAGCAGAGATAGTATCCTAGCGGGAGGTGCGACCGGGGAGCTGTTTTTT

J: TRBJ1-2
D: -
length: 12
size: many
V: TRBV4-1
CDR3: CASSVGTAGYTF
DNA: TGCGCCAGCAGCGTCGGGACCGCCGGCTACACCTTC

J: TRBJ2-3
D: TRBD2
length: 18
size: -
V: TRBV7-6
CDR3: CASSLGLAGALSTDMQYF
DNA: TGTGCCAGCAGCTTAGGTCTAGCGGGGGCCCTGAGCACAGATATGCAGTATTTT

J: TRBJ2-1
D: TRBD2
length: 15
size: -
V: TRBV3-1
CDR3: CANSQTSGSYNEQFF
DNA: TGTGCCAACAGCCAAACTAGCGGCTCCTACAATGAGCAGTTCTTC